Reported below is one TCR beta chain. Antigen: not known. Germline assignment: CDR1 WSHSY and CDR2 SAAADI. Trimming removed 5 bases from V and 2 bases from J, with 9 bases in between. The CDR3 is made up of 13 amino acids. Here immunoSEQ multiplex PCR was the method, and the copy in TCRdb shows in-frame clones only, minus some. The profile shows about half a million clones, about 76% of them singletons. About 90 million PBMCs supplied genomic DNA for unsorted samples. The data were obtained in a study of shared clonotypes between healthy human individuals. Study-level findings and limits: Sequencing depth was predicted to influence how clonotypes are shared among donors.

The chain couples TRBV10-2 to TRBJ2-5; a possible D gene is TRBD2 (6 bases). The source of this sequence is a woman between 40 and 50 years old in good health. Some clones in this sample may be carry-over from other donors' samples. The sequenced sample was PBMCs. CDR3 region: CASSREVQETQYF. DNA for the CDR3: TGCGCCAGCAGTAGGGAGGTACAAGAGACCCAGTACTTC.